This TCR beta chain was found in a study of T cell responses to AZD1222 COVID-19 vaccine. The method was immunoSEQ multiplex PCR; TCRdb's version includes in-frame clones alone and lacks a portion of them. The sample has about 68,000 clones; almost 90% are singletons. Study-level points and caveats: Two AZD1222 doses significantly raised spike-specific TCR breadth and depth over controls.

Comment on this clone: Its specificity is unknown.

Germline V gene data show CDR1 as SGHTA and CDR2 as FQGNSA. The V gene end was trimmed by 6 bases and the J gene end by 0 bases; junction bases not matched to a gene: 14. The CDR3 is 18 amino acids. This sequence originates from an adult in good health. V and J are TRBV7-2 and TRBJ2-1, with TRBD2 matching 7 bases. The sample consisted of peripheral blood, taken on day 0 of AZD1222 vaccination. CDR3 nucleotide sequence: TGTGCCAGCAGACATCCGAGGGCTAGCGGATTCTCCTACAATGAGCAGTTCTTC. Protein: CASRHPRASGFSYNEQFF.